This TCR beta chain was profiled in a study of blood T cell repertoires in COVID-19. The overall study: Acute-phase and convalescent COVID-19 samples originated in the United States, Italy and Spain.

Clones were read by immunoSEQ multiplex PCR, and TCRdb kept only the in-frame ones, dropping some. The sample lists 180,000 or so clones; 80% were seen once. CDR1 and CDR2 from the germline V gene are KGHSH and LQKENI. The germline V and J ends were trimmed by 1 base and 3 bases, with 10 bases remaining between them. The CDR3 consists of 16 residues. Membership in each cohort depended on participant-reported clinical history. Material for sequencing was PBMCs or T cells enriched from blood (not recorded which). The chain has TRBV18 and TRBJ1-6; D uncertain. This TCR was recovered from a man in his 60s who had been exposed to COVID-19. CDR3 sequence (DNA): TGTGCCAGCTCACCACTCTTCGGGGACTATAATTCACCCCTCCACTTT. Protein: CASSPLFGDYNSPLHF.